Listed below are T cell receptor beta chains from one sample, sequenced in a study of T cell responses to AZD1222 COVID-19 vaccine. Repertoires were generated with immunoSEQ multiplex PCR, while TCRdb's copy carries only in-frame clones and drops some. Seen here are about 59,000 clones, approximately 92% observed once, and the top ten hold 6.1%. The sequencing here drew on peripheral blood, taken 28 days after the second AZD1222 dose. The origin of the receptors is an adult who received the AZD1222 COVID-19 vaccine. Each CDR3 is given with its conserved first and last residue. D genes are given only for firm matches. Where a row states a size, it is once, few, many or the class of an expanded clone; other rows omit it.

cdr3_aa: CSARLAGHNSYEQYF
cdr3_nt: TGCAGCGCTAGACTAGCGGGGCACAACTCCTACGAGCAGTACTTC
d_call: TRBD2
j_call: TRBJ2-7
v_call: TRBV29-1
clone_size: -

cdr3_aa: CASSPEGGPGQPQHF
cdr3_nt: TGTGCCAGCAGCCCCGAGGGGGGACCAGGACAGCCCCAGCATTTT
d_call: -
j_call: TRBJ1-5
v_call: TRBV7-2
clone_size: -

cdr3_aa: CAISDSYEQYF
cdr3_nt: TGTGCCATCAGTGACAGCTACGAGCAGTACTTC
d_call: -
j_call: TRBJ2-7
v_call: TRBV10-3
clone_size: -

cdr3_aa: CASSVLGKADTQYF
cdr3_nt: TGTGCCAGCAGTGTTCTGGGGAAGGCAGATACGCAGTATTTT
d_call: -
j_call: TRBJ2-3
v_call: TRBV2
clone_size: -

cdr3_aa: CASSPGHIQPQHF
cdr3_nt: TGTGCCAGTAGTCCCGGACACATCCAGCCCCAGCATTTT
d_call: -
j_call: TRBJ1-5
v_call: TRBV19
clone_size: -

cdr3_aa: CASSLEGRASDTQYF
cdr3_nt: TGCGCCAGCAGCTTGGAGGGCAGGGCGTCAGATACGCAGTATTTT
d_call: -
j_call: TRBJ2-3
v_call: TRBV5-1
clone_size: -

cdr3_aa: CASSTTPRTAAGYTF
cdr3_nt: TGTGCCAGCAGTACCACTCCCCGGACAGCAGCTGGCTACACCTTC
d_call: -
j_call: TRBJ1-2
v_call: TRBV28
clone_size: -

cdr3_aa: CAITEDNYNEQFF
cdr3_nt: TGTGCCATCACAGAGGACAACTACAATGAGCAGTTCTTC
d_call: -
j_call: TRBJ2-1
v_call: TRBV10-3
clone_size: -

cdr3_aa: CASDPGQGSTGELFF
cdr3_nt: TGTGCCAGCGACCCGGGACAGGGGTCCACCGGGGAGCTGTTTTTT
d_call: TRBD1
j_call: TRBJ2-2
v_call: TRBV6-5
clone_size: few

cdr3_aa: CASSTGTSGRLLQETQYF
cdr3_nt: TGCGCCAGCAGCACCGGGACTAGCGGGAGGCTCCTTCAAGAGACCCAGTACTTC
d_call: TRBD2
j_call: TRBJ2-5
v_call: TRBV5-1
clone_size: few

cdr3_aa: CASSLGGEAFF
cdr3_nt: TGTGCCAGCAGCTTAGGAGGTGAAGCTTTCTTT
d_call: -
j_call: TRBJ1-1
v_call: TRBV7-8
clone_size: few

cdr3_aa: CASRFGGKAFF
cdr3_nt: TGTGCCAGCCGCTTTGGGGGAAAAGCTTTCTTT
d_call: -
j_call: TRBJ1-1
v_call: TRBV6-5
clone_size: -

cdr3_aa: CASSQHRQGYTGELFF
cdr3_nt: TGTGCCAGCAGCCAACACAGACAGGGGTACACCGGGGAGCTGTTTTTT
d_call: TRBD1
j_call: TRBJ2-2
v_call: TRBV4-2
clone_size: -

cdr3_aa: CAWSEGASYGYTF
cdr3_nt: TGTGCCTGGAGTGAGGGGGCCTCATATGGCTACACCTTC
d_call: TRBD1
j_call: TRBJ1-2
v_call: TRBV30
clone_size: -

cdr3_aa: CASSLQGAREKLFF
cdr3_nt: TGCGCCAGCAGCCTACAGGGGGCACGAGAAAAACTGTTTTTT
d_call: TRBD1
j_call: TRBJ1-4
v_call: TRBV5-1
clone_size: -

cdr3_aa: CASSLELAYNEQFF
cdr3_nt: TGTGCCAGCAGCTTAGAACTAGCCTACAATGAGCAGTTCTTC
d_call: -
j_call: TRBJ2-1
v_call: TRBV7-2
clone_size: once

cdr3_aa: CASSIDQSGGSSGANVLTF
cdr3_nt: TGTGCCAGTAGTATAGATCAGTCAGGGGGCTCCTCTGGGGCCAACGTCCTGACTTTC
d_call: TRBD1
j_call: TRBJ2-6
v_call: TRBV19
clone_size: -